The 29 T cell receptor beta chains in this list originate from one sample, sequenced in a study of CD8 T cells in ankylosing spondylitis. TCRdb processed the 5' RACE reads anew with MiXCR; each CDR3 protein has one entry. The profile covers 200,000 to 250,000 distinct CDR3 sequences, with roughly a tenth appearing a single time and 21% taken by the ten largest. What was sequenced was blood, either unsorted or a sorted T cell fraction (not recorded which). Every receptor here comes from a male donor with ankylosing spondylitis or in good health (not recorded which).

The chain joins TRBV5-6 to TRBJ1-5, with D unresolved. The germline V gene encodes CDR1 SGHDT and CDR2 YYEEEE. The CDR3 is made up of 16 amino acids. The germline V and J ends were trimmed by 0 bases and 3 bases, with 13 bases remaining between them. The CDR3 region has the DNA TGTGCCAGCAGCTTGGAGTCAGGCAATAACAATCAGCCCCAGCATTTT. Its protein product is CASSLESGNNNQPQHF. The whole variable domain, remainder taken from reference TRBV5-6 and TRBJ1-5, is DAGVTQSPTHLIKTRGQQVTLRCSPKSGHDTVSWYQQALGQGPQFIFQYYEEEERQRGNFPDRFSGHQFPNYSSELNVNALLLGDSALYLCASSLESGNNNQPQHFGDGTRLSIL.

This clonotype was recorded many times. The chain employs TRBV27 and TRBJ1-2; no clear D gene. Between the trimmed V and J ends, which lost 5 bases and 2 bases, there was a span of 12 bases. The CDR3 spans 14 residues. Germline CDR1 reads MNHEY; CDR2 reads SMNVEV (reference sequence). CDR3 nucleotide sequence: TGTGCCAGCAGTCCCATGGCGGGAAACTATGGCTACACCTTC. It encodes CASSPMAGNYGYTF.

This sequence joins TRBV30 and TRBJ2-1, with 8 bases matching TRBD2. CDR1 GTSNPN and CDR2 SVGIG come from the germline V gene (reference sequence). The CDR3 has 15 residues. V was clipped by 3 bases and J by 6 bases; unmatched bases: 10. The CDR3 loop reads CAWRVGSGEGNEQFF. The CDR3 DNA is TGTGCCTGGAGGGTCGGTAGCGGGGAGGGCAATGAGCAGTTCTTC.

In this sample, this clonotype turned up a few times. The V gene is TRBV25-1, the J gene TRBJ2-1; TRBD2 is a possible D gene (6 bases). CDR1 is MGHDK, CDR2 SYGVNS, per germline. The CDR3 is 11 residues long. The germline V and J ends were trimmed by 2 bases and 10 bases, with 6 bases remaining between them. CDR3 DNA sequence: TGTGCCAGCAGTGAAAGCGGGGAGCAGTTCTTC. As protein: CASSESGEQFF.

This clonotype turned up a few times. The CDR3 DNA follows: TGTGCCAGCAGTTTATCCGTTAGCGGGGGTCATTACTCCTACGAGCAGTACTTC. Its translation: CASSLSVSGGHYSYEQYF. J is TRBJ2-7 and V is TRBV12-3 or TRBV12-4, with 9 bases fitting TRBD2. With V trimmed by 2 bases and J by 0 bases, 11 bases remained unmatched. This CDR3 region has 18 residues.

CDR3 amino acids: CATSSSSGGPERTQYF. As DNA, the CDR3 is TGTGCCACCAGCTCTTCTAGCGGGGGCCCCGAAAGGACCCAGTACTTC. The genes are TRBV24-1 and TRBJ2-5; 10 positions match TRBD2. Germline values: CDR1 KGHDR, CDR2 SFDVKD. The CDR3 spans 16 residues. V shed 7 bases and J 7 bases; nucleotides not matched to a gene: 14.

This clonotype was counted at least ten times. The chain carries TRBV5-1 and TRBJ1-2; a weak D match, TRBD1 (5 bases). Trimming took 4 bases from V and 2 from J, leaving 9 bases between them. Germline V gene data show CDR1 as SGHRS and CDR2 as YFSETQ. The CDR3 has 13 amino acids. DNA of the CDR3: TGCGCCAGCAGCGGGGACTGGAACTATGGCTACACCTTC. This translates into CASSGDWNYGYTF.

In its sample, this clonotype was seen many times. The chain employs TRBV6-5 and TRBJ1-1; unclear D gene. CDR1 is MNHEY and CDR2 is SVGAGI in the germline V gene. CDR3 length equals 12 residues. Trimming shortened V by 4 bases and J by 10 bases, and 13 bases separated the two germline ends. CDR3 amino acids: CASSFSAGTAFF. The CDR3 region has the DNA TGTGCCAGCAGTTTTTCGGCCGGTACAGCTTTCTTT.

In its sample, this clonotype was seen many times. V gene TRBV12-3 or TRBV12-4 combines with J gene TRBJ1-1; tentative D call: TRBD1 (5 bases). The CDR3 covers 15 residues. V was trimmed by 2 bases and J by 1 base, leaving 11 bases between them. The CDR3 coding sequence is TGTGCCAGCAGTTTAACCACAGGCTCGAACACTGAAGCTTTCTTT. It encodes CASSLTTGSNTEAFF.

About this clonotype itself: A read error may be the cause here, since a much bigger clone is one base away. No conserved phenylalanine or tryptophan ends this CDR3, so it is likely a read error. The rearrangement uses TRBV20-1 and TRBJ1-1; maybe TRBD1 (5 bases). This CDR3 is 12 amino acids long. The V end was cut by 4 bases, the J end by 2 bases, with 8 bases between. Germline CDR1 DFQATT, CDR2 SNEGSKA (reference sequence). As DNA, the CDR3 is TGCAGTGCTAAGACAGTCAACACTGAAGCTTTCTAT. This codes for CSAKTVNTEAFY.

This clonotype was counted many times. This chain connects TRBV11-2 to TRBJ2-1; D is uncertain. The V end was cut by 5 bases, the J end by 6 bases, with 17 bases between. CDR1 is SGHAT and CDR2 is FQNNGV in the germline V gene. This CDR3 comprises 15 residues. CDR3 protein: CASSPILAVSNEQFF. In nucleotides, the CDR3 is TGTGCCAGCAGCCCCATCTTGGCAGTGAGCAATGAGCAGTTCTTC.

On this clonotype: One junction end disagrees with the germline gene, perhaps due to a read error. The chain couples TRBV15 to TRBJ1-5, with a weak D call TRBD1 (6 bases). Germline V CDR1 and CDR2: LNHNV, YYDKDF (reference sequence). This CDR3 spans 15 amino acids. CDR3 protein: CATSRSGTSHHPQHF. The CDR3 coding sequence is TGTGCCACCAGCAGATCCGGGACATCTCATCACCCCCAGCATTTT.

This clonotype has at least ten counts. CDR3 in amino acids: CASSQMLDRNTEAFF. The DNA of the CDR3 is TGTGCCAGCAGCCAGATGTTGGACAGGAACACTGAAGCTTTCTTT. The chain combines TRBV5-6 with TRBJ1-1; maybe TRBD1 (6 bases). The CDR3 runs to 15 residues. Trimming took off 4 bases at V and 1 base at J, with 14 bases between the two ends. Germline loops: CDR1 SGHDT, CDR2 YYEEEE.

This chain joins TRBV20-1 and TRBJ2-2, with a weak D call TRBD2 (7 bases). The germline V gene has CDR1 DFQATT and CDR2 SNEGSKA (reference sequence). V gave up 2 bases and J gave up 0 bases, with 16 bases separating them. The CDR3 length is 17 residues. CDR3 loop: CSARFHGGGPNTGELFF. The DNA for the CDR3 is TGCAGTGCTAGATTCCATGGGGGGGGCCCGAACACCGGGGAGCTGTTTTTT.

This clonotype came up a few times. V is TRBV7-8 and J is TRBJ1-4, with D possibly being TRBD1 (5 bases). V shed 5 bases and J shed 8 bases, with 21 bases lying between them. The CDR3 runs to 16 residues. Germline CDR1 is SGHVS and CDR2 is FQNEAQ. DNA of the CDR3: TGTGCCAGCAGCCACGAATGGCAGGGAGGGAGCGAAAAACTGTTTTTT. This codes for CASSHEWQGGSEKLFF.

Many counts were recorded for this clonotype. The J gene is TRBJ2-3, the V gene TRBV5-1; 7 nucleotides match TRBD2. CDR1 and CDR2 (germline): SGHRS, YFSETQ. The V segment lost 2 bases and the J segment 2 bases; nucleotides outside the gene matches: 2. CDR3 size: 14 residues. The DNA for the CDR3 is TGCGCCAGCAGCTTAGCGGGGCCCACAGATACGCAGTATTTT. Its translation: CASSLAGPTDTQYF.

This clonotype was counted ten times or more. This rearrangement joins TRBV20-1 to TRBJ2-7; 12 bases map to TRBD2. The V and J ends lost 5 bases and 1 base, in that order; junction bases with no gene match: 3. Germline V gene lookup returns CDR1 DFQATT and CDR2 SNEGSKA (reference sequence). CDR3 length equals 14 residues. The CDR3 DNA follows: TGCAGTGCTGCCGGACTAGCGGGATCCTACGAGCAGTACTTC. This gives the protein CSAAGLAGSYEQYF.

The rearrangement uses TRBV12-3 or TRBV12-4 and TRBJ2-7; D might be TRBD2 (6 bases). Trimming took off 4 bases at V and 0 bases at J, with 13 bases between the two ends. The CDR3 sequence is 15 residues long. The CDR3 DNA sequence: TGTGCCAGCAGTTCTTCTCTAGCGTGCTCCTACGAGCAGTACTTC. Amino acid sequence: CASSSSLACSYEQYF.

This clonotype was counted ten times or more. The chain couples TRBV11-2 to TRBJ2-1; D might be TRBD2 (7 bases). The germline V gene has CDR1 SGHAT and CDR2 FQNNGV. CDR3 length: 19 residues. V was shortened by 2 bases and J by 8 bases, with 28 bases between the two germline ends. CDR3 nucleotides: TGTGCCAGCAGCTTAACCTGGCGGGAAAGGGGGGGTTGGTGGGATGAGCAGTTCTTC. Protein sequence: CASSLTWRERGGWWDEQFF.

This chain links TRBV6-6 with TRBJ2-2; D is undetermined. Trimming cost V 5 bases and J 7 bases, with 11 bases left between them. Germline V gene sequence: CDR1 MNHNY, CDR2 SVGAGI (reference sequence). The CDR3 has 13 residues. CDR3 nucleotides: TGTGCCAGCAGTCCTAGTGGTTTCGGGGAGCTGTTTTTT. It is translated as CASSPSGFGELFF.

This clonotype was observed at least ten times. The chain uses TRBV20-1 and TRBJ2-1; D is undetermined. The V end lost 6 bases, the J end lost 0 bases, and 15 bases lay between the germline ends. Looked up from germline, CDR1 is DFQATT and CDR2 is SNEGSKA (reference sequence). CDR3 length: 15 residues. The CDR3 DNA reads TGCAGTGCCCCGAAACCCGCGAGCTCCTACAATGAGCAGTTCTTC. This sequence encodes CSAPKPASSYNEQFF.

The chain carries TRBV2 and TRBJ1-1; D ambiguous. CDR1 is SNHLY and CDR2 is FYNNEI in the germline V gene. Trimming left V 3 bases short and J 6 bases short, with 14 bases between. The CDR3 spans 14 residues. The CDR3 DNA sequence: TGTGCCAGCAGTGATGAGGGCACGGTATCTGAAGCTTTCTTT. Its protein product is CASSDEGTVSEAFF.

A few counts support this clonotype. The rearrangement links TRBV6-2 or TRBV6-3 to TRBJ2-2; 8 bases fit TRBD2. Germline values: CDR1 MNHEY, CDR2 SVGEGT. This CDR3 is 16 amino acids long. V trimming: 5 bases; J trimming: 1 base; junction bases outside the gene matches: 6. This chain's CDR3 is CASSGRLALNTGELFF. The CDR3 nucleotides read TGTGCCAGCAGTGGCCGACTAGCGCTGAACACCGGGGAGCTGTTTTTT.

This clonotype was picked up many times. The chain employs TRBV12-3 or TRBV12-4 and TRBJ2-3, with D perhaps matching TRBD2 (6 bases). This CDR3 contains 13 residues. Trimming left V 4 bases short and J 4 bases short, with 9 bases between. The CDR3 reads CASSSGVPDTQYF. The CDR3 region has the DNA TGTGCCAGCAGTTCGGGGGTACCAGATACGCAGTATTTT.

The J gene is TRBJ1-3, the V gene TRBV27; 9 positions agree with TRBD1. J was trimmed by 2 bases and V by 0 bases; bases with no gene match: 2. CDR1 is MNHEY and CDR2 is SMNVEV in the germline V gene (reference sequence). This CDR3 region has 16 residues. This chain's CDR3 is CASSLSGTGTGNTIYF. DNA for the CDR3: TGTGCCAGCAGTTTATCTGGGACAGGGACTGGAAACACCATATATTTT.

Many counts were recorded for this clonotype. CDR3 sequence (DNA): TGCGCCAGCAGAGCCGGAGACCCGAACACCGGGGAGCTGTTTTTT. This codes for CASRAGDPNTGELFF. The chain links TRBV5-1 to TRBJ2-2; D call uncertain. CDR3 length equals 15 residues. V was cut by 5 bases and J by 0 bases, with 11 bases left in between. Germline lookup yields CDR1 SGHRS and CDR2 YFSETQ.

This clonotype was seen a handful of times. CDR3 nucleotides: TGTGCCACCAGCAGAGATCGACAGGGCATCGGCTACACCTTC. Encoded protein: CATSRDRQGIGYTF. The chain recombines TRBV15 with TRBJ1-2; the match to TRBD1 covers 7 bases. Germline V CDR1 and CDR2: LNHNV, YYDKDF (reference sequence). With 0 bases clipped from V and 8 bases from J, the junction kept 6 bases outside the gene matches. This CDR3 region has 14 residues.

This clonotype has a single count. CDR3 DNA sequence: TGCAGTGCTAGTCGGATCGGAGGGCCCAGGAACACTGAAGCTTTCTTT. This encodes CSASRIGGPRNTEAFF. This sequence joins TRBV20-1 and TRBJ1-1; D gene uncertain. Germline CDR1 reads DFQATT; CDR2 reads SNEGSKA (reference sequence). The CDR3 contains 16 residues. V lost 3 bases and J 1 base, leaving 18 bases between the germline ends.

This clonotype was seen more than once but under ten times. CDR3 in DNA: TGCGCCAGCAGCGGGCAGACGAACACCGGGGAGCTGTTTTTT. This encodes CASSGQTNTGELFF. This rearrangement joins TRBV5-1 to TRBJ2-2; no clear D. This CDR3 region has 14 residues. The germline gives CDR1 SGHRS, CDR2 YFSETQ. With 4 bases removed from V and 0 bases from J, the gap between germline ends came to 7 bases.